This TCR beta chain appears in the sequencing data of a study of blood T cell repertoires in COVID-19. The assay was immunoSEQ multiplex PCR, and TCRdb's table has in-frame clones only and misses some. The table includes 100,000 or so clones, around 90% detected once. The CDR3 sequence is 18 residues long. The V gene lost 0 bases and the J gene lost 3 bases, with 18 bases spanning the gap. Looked up from germline, CDR1 is SGHDN and CDR2 is FVKESK. The source of this sequence is a woman aged 45 to 65 with COVID-19, enrolled during active disease. Specimen: peripheral blood. The rearrangement links TRBV14 to TRBJ1-3, with D uncertain. The CDR3 DNA sequence: TGTGCCAGCAGCCAAGATCGGGTAAGTGTGGGAGATGGAAACACCATATATTTT. Translating it yields CASSQDRVSVGDGNTIYF.